Following are 21 T cell receptor beta chains from one sample sequenced in a study of graft-versus-host responses after intestinal transplantation. Data came from immunoSEQ multiplex PCR; TCRdb stores just in-frame clones and leaves some out. Of some 41,000 clones in the sample, approximately 95% were seen once. These receptors have no known antigen. Material: unstimulated CD8+ T cells sorted from spleen or lymph node cells, obtained before transplant. The source is a human donor who was the organ donor for an intestinal transplant.

This chain links TRBV9 with TRBJ2-3, with 10 bases identical to TRBD2. Trimming took 0 bases from V and 6 from J; bases not matched to a gene: 10. Germline V gene lookup returns CDR1 SGDLS and CDR2 YYNGEE. This CDR3 has 17 residues. The CDR3 sequence: CASSVEASGGRGDTQYF. CDR3 bases: TGTGCCAGCAGCGTAGAGGCTAGCGGGGGCCGGGGGGATACGCAGTATTTT.

The CDR3 region is CASSFMTTSWETQYF. CDR3 DNA sequence: TGTGCCAGCAGCTTTATGACCACATCTTGGGAGACCCAGTACTTC. The J gene is TRBJ2-5, the V gene TRBV5-4; no definite D call. V lost 2 bases and J lost 5, with 16 bases in between. Germline loops: CDR1 SGHNT, CDR2 YYREEE (reference sequence). The CDR3 totals 15 residues. Full variable domain (remainder filled in from reference TRBV5-4 and TRBJ2-5): ETGVTQSPTHLIKTRGQQVTLRCSSQSGHNTVSWYQQALGQGPQFIFQYYREEENGRGNFPPRFSGLQFPNYSSELNVNALELDDSALYLCASSFMTTSWETQYFGPGTRLLVL.

V and J are TRBV7-8 and TRBJ2-5; 10 bases agree with TRBD2. TRBJ2-7 explains the end of the DNA better; the J call may be wrong. The CDR3 consists of 17 residues. Germline lookup yields CDR1 SGHVS and CDR2 FQNEAQ. The CDR3 is CASRPVAGGPSSYEQYF. In DNA, the CDR3 is TGTGCCAGCAGACCGGTAGCGGGGGGCCCGAGCTCCTACGAGCAGTACTTC.

In its sample, this clone was seen a few times. The CDR3 region has the DNA TGTGCCAGTGGACTAGCGGGGGTAGACGAGGAGACCCAGTACTTC. Translating it yields CASGLAGVDEETQYF. V gene TRBV9 combines with J gene TRBJ2-5, with TRBD2 matching over 13 bases. V lost 8 bases to trimming and J lost 5 bases; unmatched junction nucleotides: 9. CDR3 length: 15 amino acids. The germline gives CDR1 SGDLS, CDR2 YYNGEE.

This clone appeared a single time. Written as DNA, the CDR3 is TGTGCCAGCAGCGCTGGGACAGGGCCCTATGGCTACACCTTC. Translation gives CASSAGTGPYGYTF. V gene TRBV7-9 combines with J gene TRBJ1-2, with TRBD1 identical over 9 bases. After removal of 5 bases from V and 4 bases from J, the junction contained 5 bases not matched to a gene. The CDR3 contains 14 residues. Germline V gives CDR1 SEHNR, CDR2 FQNEAQ (reference sequence).

This chain connects TRBV7-3 to TRBJ2-3; 8 positions agree with TRBD2. Germline-derived CDR1 and CDR2 are SGHTA and FQGTGA. Trimming removed 5 bases from V and 4 bases from J; junction bases left unmatched: 14. The CDR3 loop spans 17 amino acids. The CDR3 coding sequence is TGTGCCAGCAGCCCCGAGATGGTCCGGGGGGGCGCAGATACGCAGTATTTT. Its translation: CASSPEMVRGGADTQYF.

This clone was found once. The chain has TRBV12-5 and TRBJ1-1; D might be TRBD1 (6 bases). Germline-derived CDR1 and CDR2 are LGHNT and FRNRAP. There are 17 residues in the CDR3. V lost 6 bases, J lost 1 base, and 21 bases lay in between. CDR3 amino acids: CASGPPQGWVKNTEAFF. DNA for the CDR3: TGTGCTAGTGGGCCCCCACAGGGCTGGGTGAAGAACACTGAAGCTTTCTTT.

The CDR3 sequence: CASRSGTGLYNEQFF. In DNA form, the CDR3 reads TGTGCCAGCAGATCCGGGACAGGGCTATACAATGAGCAGTTCTTC. The J gene is TRBJ2-1, the V gene TRBV6-5, with TRBD1 matching over 9 bases. V trimming: 6 bases; J trimming: 4 bases; junction bases outside the gene matches: 7. CDR3 length equals 15 residues. Germline-derived CDR1 and CDR2 are MNHEY and SVGAGI.

This clone appeared once. The CDR3 DNA reads as TGTGCCAGCAGCTTGGTCAGCCTAGCCAAAAACATTCAGTACTTC. It translates to CASSLVSLAKNIQYF. The chain carries TRBV5-8 and TRBJ2-4; D is unresolved. CDR1 and CDR2 (germline): SGHTS, YDEGEE. This CDR3 region has 15 residues. V was cut by 0 bases and J by 0 bases, with 7 bases left in between.

The chain links TRBV29-1 to TRBJ2-3; 13 bases match TRBD2. The CDR3 totals 19 residues. CDR1 SQVTM and CDR2 ANQGSEA come from the germline V gene. V was pared by 4 bases and J by 4 bases, with 17 bases of the junction left unmatched. CDR3 sequence (DNA): TGCAGCGTTGGAGTCCCAGGGACGGTACTAGCGGGGGGGTCAGATACGCAGTATTTT. The encoded protein is CSVGVPGTVLAGGSDTQYF.

The CDR3 spells CASSDWTGGNEQFF. The DNA for the CDR3 is TGTGCCAGCAGTGACTGGACAGGGGGAAATGAGCAGTTCTTC. V gene TRBV25-1 combines with J gene TRBJ2-1; the match to TRBD1 covers 10 bases. The CDR3 runs to 14 residues. Germline V gene lookup returns CDR1 MGHDK and CDR2 SYGVNS. V lost 3 bases, J lost 7 bases, and 3 bases stayed unmatched.

This clone was observed a single time. This chain uses TRBV7-3 with TRBJ2-3; 7 bases line up with TRBD2. The CDR3 sequence is 15 residues long. Trimming at V came to 5 bases and at J to 3 bases, leaving 8 bases not matched to a gene. CDR1 and CDR2 from the germline V gene are SGHTA and FQGTGA. The CDR3 bases are TGTGCCAGCAGCCCGAGCGGGGCGACAACAGATACGCAGTATTTT. This translates into CASSPSGATTDTQYF.

This chain uses TRBV6-1 with TRBJ2-3; TRBD2 agrees at 7 bases. The V gene's germline CDR1 is MNHNS and CDR2 SASEGT. The CDR3 runs 16 residues. The trim removed 2 bases at V and 4 bases at J, leaving 9 bases unmatched. The chain's CDR3 is CASSERGDRLADTQYF. The CDR3 DNA is TGTGCCAGCAGTGAACGGGGGGATCGTTTGGCAGATACGCAGTATTTT.

V usage is TRBV6-5 and J usage is TRBJ2-7; the D is unclear. The V gene's germline CDR1 is MNHEY and CDR2 SVGAGI. Trimming shortened V by 10 bases and J by 4 bases, and 17 bases separated the two germline ends. The CDR3 extends over 13 amino acids. The CDR3 nucleotides are TGTGCCACCGTGGATGGGGTACGTTACGAGCAGTACTTC. It translates to CATVDGVRYEQYF.

V is TRBV9 and J is TRBJ1-5, with 7 positions matching TRBD1. The germline gives CDR1 SGDLS, CDR2 YYNGEE. J gave up 1 base and V 7 bases, and 8 bases lay outside the gene matches. The CDR3 totals 15 residues. CDR3 sequence (DNA): TGTGCCAGCGCCCCGACAGGGAACAGCAATCAGCCCCAGCATTTT. Its protein product is CASAPTGNSNQPQHF.

J is TRBJ2-3 and V is TRBV4-3; a weak D match, TRBD2 (5 bases). Deletions cut 0 bases from V and 6 bases from J, with 13 bases between. Germline CDR1 is LGHNA and CDR2 is YSLEER. The CDR3 runs 15 residues. This CDR3 is CASSQDPAVQDTQYF. The CDR3 DNA reads TGCGCCAGCAGCCAAGATCCAGCGGTGCAGGATACGCAGTATTTT.

Turning to this clone: This sample includes further DNA sequences coding for the same CDR3. V and J are TRBV5-4 and TRBJ1-6, with D maybe TRBD1 (5 bases). This CDR3 region has 15 residues. Germline lookup yields CDR1 SGHNT and CDR2 YYREEE (reference sequence). Trimming removed 2 bases at V and 7 bases at J, with 13 bases between. CDR3 protein: CASSFSQGGNSPLHF. The CDR3 bases are TGTGCCAGCAGCTTTTCCCAGGGCGGGAATTCACCCCTCCACTTT.

This chain uses TRBV4-2 with TRBJ1-6; D is possibly TRBD1 (6 bases). The V end lost 1 base, the J end lost 8 bases, and 12 bases lay between the germline ends. This CDR3 has 15 residues. Germline V gene lookup returns CDR1 LGHNA and CDR2 YNFKEQ. The CDR3 DNA sequence: TGTGCCAGCAGCCAAGCTCCAGGGGAGGATTCACCCCTCCACTTT. Encoded protein: CASSQAPGEDSPLHF.

This rearrangement joins TRBV18 to TRBJ2-1; the match to TRBD1 covers 10 bases. The V gene end was trimmed by 4 bases and the J gene end by 6 bases; junction bases not matched to a gene: 15. Per germline, CDR1 KGHSH and CDR2 LQKENI. The CDR3 has 18 amino acids. The CDR3 sequence is CASSLVPGQGPIPNEQFF. In DNA form, the CDR3 reads TGTGCCAGCTCACTCGTCCCGGGACAGGGGCCCATACCCAATGAGCAGTTCTTC.

This chain joins TRBV6-6 and TRBJ1-6; 8 bases are a match to TRBD1. The CDR3 covers 14 residues. Germline-derived CDR1 and CDR2 are MNHNY and SVGAGI (reference sequence). The J segment lost 10 bases and the V segment lost 5 bases, leaving 7 bases of the junction unmatched. CDR3 DNA: TGTGCCAGCAGTCTTCAGGGGACAGGATCACCCCTCCACTTT. This encodes CASSLQGTGSPLHF.

The chain couples TRBV9 to TRBJ2-7; the D gene is possibly TRBD2 (5 bases). The CDR3 runs 14 residues. The germline V gene encodes CDR1 SGDLS and CDR2 YYNGEE. Trimming pared 3 bases from V and 0 bases from J, leaving 10 bases between. CDR3 sequence (DNA): TGTGCCAGCAGCGACGGGGTTAGCTCCTACGAGCAGTACTTC. This translates into CASSDGVSSYEQYF.